One sample yielded the 28 T cell receptor beta chains listed below, sequenced in a study of CD8+ T cells in alopecia areata. RNA was extracted and reverse transcribed into cDNA as the sequencing template. Sequencing was performed with immunoSEQ multiplex PCR; in TCRdb, only in-frame clones are kept and a portion is missing. This sample has about 160,000 clones, with approximately 65% found just once. Treatment in this sample: oral pan-JAK inhibitor, 5-10 mg twice daily. The sequencing used CD4+ T cells sorted from blood, collected at week 4, from a patient treated with tofacitinib. These receptors were collected from a human donor with alopecia areata.

The rearrangement uses TRBV4-3 and TRBJ2-7, with a tentative D call TRBD1 (6 bases). Trimming removed 5 bases at V and 2 bases at J, with 16 bases between. Germline CDR1 is LGHNA and CDR2 is YSLEER. CDR3 length: 15 residues. CDR3 in amino acids: CASSWLRGSAYEQYF. The CDR3 DNA is TGCGCCAGCAGCTGGTTAAGGGGGTCCGCCTACGAGCAGTACTTC.

This clone was picked up a small number of times. This chain joins TRBV25-1 and TRBJ1-2, with 7 bases matching TRBD1. CDR1 is MGHDK, CDR2 SYGVNS, per germline. This CDR3 contains 13 residues. V lost 4 bases to trimming and J lost 4 bases; unmatched junction nucleotides: 3. The CDR3 here is CASSVTGAYGYTF. The DNA for the CDR3 is TGTGCCAGCAGTGTAACAGGGGCCTATGGCTACACCTTC.

The chain employs TRBV30 and TRBJ2-7, with 7 bases identical to TRBD1. J gave up 4 bases and V 2 bases, and 11 bases lay outside the gene matches. The CDR3 loop spans 15 amino acids. The germline V gene encodes CDR1 GTSNPN and CDR2 SVGIG (reference sequence). CDR3 sequence: CAWSTLGGQTYEQYF. CDR3 DNA sequence: TGTGCCTGGAGTACCCTAGGGGGCCAAACTTACGAGCAGTACTTC. The whole variable domain, remainder taken from reference TRBV30 and TRBJ2-7, is SQTIHQWPATLVQPVGSPLSLECTVEGTSNPNLYWYRQAAGRGLQLLFYSVGIGQISSEVPQNLSASRPQDRQFILSSKKLLLSDSGFYLCAWSTLGGQTYEQYFGPGTRLTVT.

This sequence joins TRBV9 and TRBJ2-7, with 7 nucleotides matching TRBD1. Germline-derived CDR1 and CDR2 are SGDLS and YYNGEE. CDR3 length equals 15 residues. V trimming: 0 bases; J trimming: 2 bases; junction bases outside the gene matches: 5. CDR3 bases: TGTGCCAGCAGCGTAGGTTGGCAGGGGGCCTACGAGCAGTACTTC. Amino acid sequence: CASSVGWQGAYEQYF.

The V call is TRBV10-3, the J call TRBJ1-4; D gene unclear. V shed 0 bases and J shed 3 bases, with 5 bases lying between them. CDR1 is ENHRY and CDR2 is SYGVKD in the germline V gene. CDR3 length: 14 amino acids. Here the CDR3 reads CAISESQPNEKLFF. The CDR3 bases are TGTGCCATCAGTGAGTCGCAGCCTAATGAAAAACTGTTTTTT.

This chain joins TRBV7-9 and TRBJ1-2; D remains unclear. V lost 1 base, J lost 4 bases, and 10 bases lay in between. The CDR3 runs to 14 residues. Per the germline V gene, CDR1 is SEHNR and CDR2 is FQNEAQ (reference sequence). The CDR3 is CASSLEVAAYGYTF. In DNA form, the CDR3 reads TGTGCCAGCAGCTTAGAAGTGGCCGCCTATGGCTACACCTTC.

This clone was counted a single time. One junction end does not reproduce the germline sequence, and a read error may be involved. The chain has TRBV7-7 and TRBJ2-5, with TRBD1 matching 10 bases. Germline V CDR1 and CDR2: SSHAT, FNYEAQ (reference sequence). CDR3 length: 14 amino acids. The CDR3: CASSSDRGQETQYF. In DNA, the CDR3 is TGTGCTAGCAGCTCGGACAGGGGGCAAGAGACCCAGTACTTC.

This chain joins TRBV27 and TRBJ1-5, with D tentatively TRBD1 (6 bases). Germline V gives CDR1 MNHEY, CDR2 SMNVEV (reference sequence). The length of the CDR3 is 15 residues. V shed 5 bases and J shed 4 bases, with 15 bases lying between them. CDR3 nucleotide sequence: TGTGCCAGCAGTCCCGGACAGCGCCAGAATCAGCCCCAGCATTTT. It is translated as CASSPGQRQNQPQHF.

Details on this clone: The junction shows a germline mismatch at one end, possibly a read error. The rearrangement joins TRBV4-2 to TRBJ1-2; D is uncertain. The V gene's germline CDR1 is LGHNA and CDR2 YNFKEQ. CDR3 size: 16 residues. CDR3 in DNA: TGTGCCAGCAGTCAAGAAGCTGGGTTTCACGGCTATGGCTACACCTTC. Translation: CASSQEAGFHGYGYTF.

The chain has TRBV5-1 and TRBJ2-5; no reliable D call. CDR1 is SGHRS and CDR2 is YFSETQ in the germline V gene. This CDR3 has 12 amino acids. The ends were cut back, 3 bases at V and 3 bases at J, with 6 bases in the middle. CDR3 in DNA: TGCGCCAGCAGCTCCGATAAAGAGACCCAGTACTTC. Translated: CASSSDKETQYF.

The rearrangement links TRBV15 to TRBJ1-5; tentatively, D is TRBD1 (5 bases). Germline CDR1 and CDR2: LNHNV and YYDKDF (reference sequence). Trimming shortened V by 4 bases and J by 8 bases, and 15 bases separated the two germline ends. The CDR3 is made up of 14 amino acids. The CDR3 here is CATSTGRGREPQHF. The CDR3, as DNA: TGTGCCACCAGCACGGGGAGGGGCAGGGAGCCCCAGCATTTT.

The rearrangement uses TRBV7-2 and TRBJ2-3, with 8 bases that match TRBD2. Germline assignment: CDR1 SGHTA and CDR2 FQGNSA. The CDR3 contains 16 residues. Trimming at V came to 7 bases and at J to 2 bases, leaving 11 bases not matched to a gene. CDR3 sequence (DNA): TGTGCCAGCACCACCCGCGGGGGGCTATTCACAGATACGCAGTATTTT. Protein sequence: CASTTRGGLFTDTQYF.

The V gene is TRBV5-1, the J gene TRBJ2-2; 7 bases agree with TRBD1. The CDR3 loop spans 15 amino acids. The V and J ends lost 4 bases and 3 bases, in that order; junction bases with no gene match: 6. Germline-derived CDR1 and CDR2 are SGHRS and YFSETQ. CDR3 protein: CASSPTGSDTGELFF. DNA of the CDR3: TGCGCCAGCAGCCCGACAGGGTCGGACACCGGGGAGCTGTTTTTT. The full variable domain, with the rest looked up from reference TRBV5-1 and TRBJ2-2, is KAGVTQTPRYLIKTRGQQVTLSCSPISGHRSVSWYQQTPGQGLQFLFEYFSETQRNKGNFPGRFSGRQFSNSRSEMNVSTLELGDSALYLCASSPTGSDTGELFFGEGSRLTVL.

The J gene is TRBJ2-7, the V gene TRBV6-5, with D maybe TRBD2 (6 bases). The V gene's germline CDR1 is MNHEY and CDR2 SVGAGI. This CDR3 comprises 13 residues. The V gene lost 10 bases and the J gene lost 6 bases, with 19 bases spanning the gap. The CDR3 sequence is CATRGPHGGEQYF. The CDR3 DNA sequence: TGTGCCACCCGTGGGCCCCACGGGGGCGAGCAGTACTTC.

The genes are TRBV29-1 and TRBJ2-6, with 7 bases that match TRBD1. This CDR3 has 17 amino acids. Trimming at V came to 6 bases and at J to 1 base, leaving 12 bases not matched to a gene. The germline V gene encodes CDR1 SQVTM and CDR2 ANQGSEA. This CDR3 reads CSVRFRDRTSGANVLTF. DNA for the CDR3: TGCAGCGTGCGTTTCCGGGACAGAACTTCTGGGGCCAACGTCCTGACTTTC.

The chain combines TRBV2 with TRBJ1-6; D is unclear. The CDR3 consists of 16 residues. With 5 bases removed from V and 0 bases from J, the gap between germline ends came to 11 bases. Germline CDR1 is SNHLY and CDR2 is FYNNEI. The CDR3: CASSKEFSSYNSPLHF. The CDR3 DNA reads as TGTGCCAGCAGTAAGGAGTTCAGCTCCTATAATTCACCCCTCCACTTT.

The J gene is TRBJ2-1, the V gene TRBV19; D not resolved. CDR1 and CDR2 (germline): LNHDA, SQIVND (reference sequence). V shed 2 bases and J shed 10 bases, with 12 bases lying between them. The CDR3 runs 13 residues. The CDR3 DNA reads as TGTGCCAGTAGTATATCACGAGTCAGCGAGCAGTTCTTC. Amino acids: CASSISRVSEQFF.

This rearrangement joins TRBV30 to TRBJ1-2, with D possibly matching TRBD1 (5 bases). Trimming removed 5 bases at V and 3 bases at J, with 10 bases between. CDR1 is GTSNPN, CDR2 SVGIG, per germline (reference sequence). The CDR3 has 12 residues. CDR3 nucleotides: TGTGCCTGGGCACAAGGGGACTATGGCTACACCTTC. Translated, it gives CAWAQGDYGYTF.

This clone was observed a single time. The chain has TRBV4-1 and TRBJ2-7, with 7 bases matching TRBD1. Germline assignment: CDR1 MGHRA and CDR2 YSYEKL. V lost 1 base to trimming and J lost 3 bases; unmatched junction nucleotides: 6. CDR3 length: 15 amino acids. The CDR3 nucleotides are TGCGCCAGCAGCCAAGTGGGACAGAGGGGCTACGAGCAGTACTTC. It translates to CASSQVGQRGYEQYF.

The chain uses TRBV15 and TRBJ1-5; the D is unclear. This CDR3 spans 18 amino acids. Looked up from germline, CDR1 is LNHNV and CDR2 is YYDKDF (reference sequence). Trimming took 4 bases from V and 3 from J, leaving 22 bases between them. The DNA for the CDR3 is TGTGCCACCAGCATTCCTCATAAGGGTCCTTCTTACAATCAGCCCCAGCATTTT. It yields the protein CATSIPHKGPSYNQPQHF.

The chain joins TRBV7-9 to TRBJ2-5; unclear D gene. Germline lookup yields CDR1 SEHNR and CDR2 FQNEAQ (reference sequence). V shed 2 bases and J shed 0 bases, with 4 bases lying between them. The CDR3 totals 13 residues. DNA of the CDR3: TGTGCCAGCAGCTTACACAACCAAGAGACCCAGTACTTC. It translates to CASSLHNQETQYF.

The chain combines TRBV25-1 with TRBJ1-6; unclear D gene. From germline, CDR1 is MGHDK and CDR2 SYGVNS. V was trimmed by 3 bases and J by 4 bases, leaving 4 bases between them. This CDR3 has 13 residues. The CDR3 is CASSDRYNSPLHF. The CDR3 DNA is TGTGCCAGCAGTGACAGGTATAATTCACCCCTCCACTTT.

V usage is TRBV5-1 and J usage is TRBJ2-4, with 7 bases aligning to TRBD2. J gave up 6 bases and V 0 bases, and 6 bases lay outside the gene matches. Germline CDR1 SGHRS, CDR2 YFSETQ. CDR3 size: 15 residues. The CDR3 loop is CASSLALPGGNIQYF. Here the CDR3 DNA reads TGCGCCAGCAGCTTGGCCTTGCCGGGGGGAAACATTCAGTACTTC.

This clone has only one observation. The DNA of the CDR3 is TGTGCCTGGGCCCTCCGGGGTAGCAATCAGCCCCAGCATTTT. Translated, it gives CAWALRGSNQPQHF. The chain joins TRBV30 to TRBJ1-5; unclear D gene. This CDR3 has 14 residues. V lost 5 bases and J 0 bases, leaving 11 bases between the germline ends. CDR1 is GTSNPN and CDR2 is SVGIG in the germline V gene (reference sequence).

The chain uses TRBV19 and TRBJ2-1, with 7 bases fitting TRBD2. The V gene's germline CDR1 is LNHDA and CDR2 SQIVND (reference sequence). The CDR3 is 15 residues long. Losses at the gene ends were 6 bases for V and 4 bases for J; bases not matched to a gene: 9. This CDR3 is CASRLGGGGYNEQFF. CDR3 nucleotide sequence: TGTGCCAGTAGGCTAGGCGGGGGTGGATACAATGAGCAGTTCTTC.

The CDR3 sequence: CSARLKDTEAFF. Here the CDR3 DNA reads TGCAGCGCTCGGTTAAAGGACACTGAAGCTTTCTTT. V usage is TRBV29-1 and J usage is TRBJ1-1, with D uncertain. Trimming took 7 bases from V and 3 from J, leaving 12 bases between them. The germline V gene encodes CDR1 SQVTM and CDR2 ANQGSEA. This CDR3 is built from 12 residues.

V gene TRBV27 combines with J gene TRBJ1-6; D gene unclear. Looked up from germline, CDR1 is MNHEY and CDR2 is SMNVEV (reference sequence). CDR3 length: 13 amino acids. Deletions cut 0 bases from V and 14 bases from J, with 11 bases between. CDR3 loop: CASSLSARLTLHF. CDR3 DNA: TGTGCCAGCAGTTTATCGGCCCGGTTGACCCTCCACTTT.

This clone was seen more than once but under ten times. The gene calls are TRBV5-4 and TRBJ1-4; TRBD1 matches 7 bases. The CDR3 consists of 14 residues. Trimming at V came to 4 bases and at J to 1 base, leaving 1 base not matched to a gene. Germline V CDR1 and CDR2: SGHNT, YYREEE (reference sequence). CDR3 sequence (DNA): TGTGCCAGCAGCCGGGACAGAACTAATGAAAAACTGTTTTTT. This codes for CASSRDRTNEKLFF.